A single sample gave rise to the 13 T cell receptor beta chains below, sequenced in a study of shared clonotypes between healthy human individuals. Produced via immunoSEQ multiplex PCR; TCRdb's table is partial and in-frame only. Found here are 450,000 to 500,000 clones, about 85% of them singletons; the top ten hold roughly 13%. What was sequenced was PBMCs. These receptors were taken from a woman between 35 and 50 years old in good health. Some clones in this sample may be carry-over from other donors' samples.

DNA for the CDR3: TGTGCCAGCAGCTTGTATGCAGGACCCTATGGCTACACCTTC. Protein product: CASSLYAGPYGYTF. V and J are TRBV5-6 and TRBJ1-2; D is uncertain. Germline V gene data show CDR1 as SGHDT and CDR2 as YYEEEE. Trimming took off 1 base at V and 4 bases at J, with 11 bases between the two ends. The CDR3 has 14 residues.

CDR3 loop: CASSPGTSSSGNTIYF. In nucleotides, the CDR3 is TGTGCCAGCAGCCCAGGGACGTCCAGCTCTGGAAACACCATATATTTT. This chain joins TRBV9 and TRBJ1-3, with D possibly being TRBD1 (5 bases). Germline lookup yields CDR1 SGDLS and CDR2 YYNGEE. The CDR3 is 16 residues long. V dropped 4 bases and J dropped 0 bases, with 14 bases sitting between them.

This chain uses TRBV19 with TRBJ1-3, with D unclear. V was shortened by 8 bases and J by 3 bases, with 17 bases between the two germline ends. The CDR3 spans 15 residues. Looked up from germline, CDR1 is LNHDA and CDR2 is SQIVND (reference sequence). For the CDR3, the DNA is TGTGCCAGTGGACCATCACAGTTCAGTGGAAACACCATATATTTT. Amino acid sequence: CASGPSQFSGNTIYF.

This clone was found once. The chain carries TRBV5-1 and TRBJ2-2, with D unresolved. V lost 5 bases, J lost 0 bases, and 14 bases lay in between. Looked up from germline, CDR1 is SGHRS and CDR2 is YFSETQ. There are 16 residues in the CDR3. CDR3 in amino acids: CASRPSRDANTGELFF. Written as DNA, the CDR3 is TGCGCCAGCAGGCCCTCCCGAGACGCGAACACCGGGGAGCTGTTTTTT.

This chain joins TRBV6-5 and TRBJ1-1; weak D call: TRBD1 (6 bases). Per germline, CDR1 MNHEY and CDR2 SVGAGI. The germline V and J ends were trimmed by 5 bases and 7 bases, with 14 bases remaining between them. The CDR3 has 13 residues. The CDR3 DNA reads TGTGCCAGCAGTGGATCGACAGGTTTTGAAGCTTTCTTT. Its translation: CASSGSTGFEAFF.

The table lists this clone with a few counts. It may be a read error: a sequence one base away is much more abundant. The chain employs TRBV30 and TRBJ1-2; no firm D call. The CDR3 has 15 amino acids. CDR1 is GTSNPN and CDR2 is SVGIG in the germline V gene (reference sequence). Between the trimmed V and J ends, which lost 1 base and 2 bases, there was a span of 14 bases. The CDR3 DNA sequence: TGTGCCTGGAGTGGGGTCAGGAACAAGAACTATGGCTACACCTTC. Residues: CAWSGVRNKNYGYTF.

Turning to this clone: This CDR3 is also generated by other DNA sequences in the sample. The V gene is TRBV2, the J gene TRBJ2-5; D unclear. V was clipped by 5 bases and J by 2 bases, with 3 bases between them. The germline V gene has CDR1 SNHLY and CDR2 FYNNEI. CDR3 length equals 11 residues. CDR3 DNA sequence: TGTGCCAGCAGTTTTCAAGAGACCCAGTACTTC. Amino acids: CASSFQETQYF.

The V and J genes are TRBV5-4 and TRBJ1-3, with 8 positions matching TRBD1. This CDR3 comprises 16 residues. Trimming took 4 bases from V and 1 from J; bases not matched to a gene: 7. Germline assignment: CDR1 SGHNT and CDR2 YYREEE (reference sequence). The DNA of the CDR3 is TGTGCCAGCAGCCCTAGGACAGGGTCTTCTGGAAACACCATATATTTT. Translated: CASSPRTGSSGNTIYF.

This clone was recorded once. V usage is TRBV9 and J usage is TRBJ2-3, with 8 bases aligning to TRBD1. The CDR3 loop spans 16 amino acids. Germline V gene lookup returns CDR1 SGDLS and CDR2 YYNGEE. V was pared by 0 bases and J by 2 bases, with 5 bases of the junction left unmatched. The CDR3 DNA sequence: TGTGCCAGCAGCGTAGCGGGGGACAGGTCCACAGATACGCAGTATTTT. Amino acid sequence: CASSVAGDRSTDTQYF.

This clone was detected a few times. The J gene is TRBJ1-1, the V gene TRBV5-1, with 7 bases lining up with TRBD1. Trimming took 0 bases from V and 11 from J; bases not matched to a gene: 13. Germline CDR1 reads SGHRS; CDR2 reads YFSETQ. The length of the CDR3 is 15 residues. DNA for the CDR3: TGCGCCAGCAGCTTGGCCACAACGCAGGGGGATAAGGCTTTCTTT. This encodes CASSLATTQGDKAFF.

The chain couples TRBV19 to TRBJ2-7, with 9 bases that match TRBD1. The junction had 8 bases not matched to a gene; V was cut back by 4 bases and J by 7 bases. Germline loops: CDR1 LNHDA, CDR2 SQIVND (reference sequence). This CDR3 is built from 14 residues. CDR3 in amino acids: CASSSRAGTGEQYF. CDR3 DNA: TGTGCCAGTAGTAGTAGAGCGGGGACAGGGGAGCAGTACTTC. Complete variable domain (other parts from reference TRBV19 and TRBJ2-7): DGGITQSPKYLFRKEGQNVTLSCEQNLNHDAMYWYRQDPGQGLRLIYYSQIVNDFQKGDIAEGYSVSREKKESFPLTVTSAQKNPTAFYLCASSSRAGTGEQYFGPGTRLTVT.

The chain couples TRBV9 to TRBJ1-4; D may be TRBD1 (5 bases). The germline V gene encodes CDR1 SGDLS and CDR2 YYNGEE. Trimming took off 0 bases at V and 4 bases at J, with 13 bases between the two ends. This CDR3 contains 16 residues. CDR3 loop: CASSVEGSMGNEKLFF. CDR3 nucleotide sequence: TGTGCCAGCAGCGTAGAGGGGAGTATGGGTAATGAAAAACTGTTTTTT.

About this clone itself: With only one base between it and a far larger clone, this is likely a read error. The chain joins TRBV27 to TRBJ2-7; D unclear. Germline V gene data show CDR1 as MNHEY and CDR2 as SMNVEV (reference sequence). CDR3 length equals 14 residues. CDR3 DNA: TGTGCCAGCGGTTTTGATCGGCGAACCTACGAGCAGTACTTC. Translated: CASGFDRRTYEQYF.